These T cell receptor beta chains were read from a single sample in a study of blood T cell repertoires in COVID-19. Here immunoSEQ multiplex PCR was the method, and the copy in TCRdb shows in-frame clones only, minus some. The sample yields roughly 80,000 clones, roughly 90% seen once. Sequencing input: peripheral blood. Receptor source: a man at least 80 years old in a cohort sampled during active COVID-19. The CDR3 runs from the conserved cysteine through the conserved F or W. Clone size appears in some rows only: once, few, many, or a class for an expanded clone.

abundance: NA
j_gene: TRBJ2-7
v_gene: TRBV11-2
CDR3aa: CASGRDRGHEQYF

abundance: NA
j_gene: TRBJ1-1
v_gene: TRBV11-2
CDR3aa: CASSLDGGNTEAFF

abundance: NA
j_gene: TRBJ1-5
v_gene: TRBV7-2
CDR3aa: CASSLGGVRAYSNQPQHF

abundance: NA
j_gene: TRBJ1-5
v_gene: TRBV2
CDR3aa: CASSLPYLGGKQPQHF

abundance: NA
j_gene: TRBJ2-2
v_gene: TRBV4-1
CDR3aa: CASSPRTSLAVTGELFF

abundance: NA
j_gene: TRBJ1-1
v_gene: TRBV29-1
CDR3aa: CSASNTEAFF

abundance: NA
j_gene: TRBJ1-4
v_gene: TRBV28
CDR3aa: CASSSQGAGKLFF

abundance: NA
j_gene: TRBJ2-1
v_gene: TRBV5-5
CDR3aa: CASSWRTGGAYNEQFF

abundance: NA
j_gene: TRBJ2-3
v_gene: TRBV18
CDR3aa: CASSLEEALAGGPNTQYF

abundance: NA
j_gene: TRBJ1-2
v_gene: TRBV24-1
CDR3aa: CATSDKNYGYTF

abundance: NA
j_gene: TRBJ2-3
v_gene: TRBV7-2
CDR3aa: CASTPGTSGVPDTQYF

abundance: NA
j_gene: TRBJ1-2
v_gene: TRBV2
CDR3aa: CASSVQGARYGYTF

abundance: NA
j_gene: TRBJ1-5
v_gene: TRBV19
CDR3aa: CASTEGIGQPQHF

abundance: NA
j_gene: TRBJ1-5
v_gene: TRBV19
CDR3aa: CASSIGTGNQPQHF

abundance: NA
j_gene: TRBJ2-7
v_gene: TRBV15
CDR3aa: CATRGTGGGEQYF

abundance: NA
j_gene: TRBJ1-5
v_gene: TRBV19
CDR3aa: CASSTLLGVGNQPQHF

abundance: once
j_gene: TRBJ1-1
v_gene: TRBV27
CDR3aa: CASSPLKRAGTEAFF

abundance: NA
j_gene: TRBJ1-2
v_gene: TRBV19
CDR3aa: CASSQGGFGYTF

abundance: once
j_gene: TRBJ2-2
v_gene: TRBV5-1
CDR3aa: CASSWTGTTGELFF

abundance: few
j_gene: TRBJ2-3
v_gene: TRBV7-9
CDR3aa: CASSSLAITDTQYF

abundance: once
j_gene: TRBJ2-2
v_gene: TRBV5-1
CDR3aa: CASSSATTGGTGELFF

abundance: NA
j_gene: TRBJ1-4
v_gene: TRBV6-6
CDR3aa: CASRAAGTGGSEKLFF

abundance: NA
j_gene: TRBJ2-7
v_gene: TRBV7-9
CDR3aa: CASSPRTDEQYF

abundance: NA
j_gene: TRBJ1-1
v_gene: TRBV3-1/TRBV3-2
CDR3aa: CASSQEYRGSGEAFF

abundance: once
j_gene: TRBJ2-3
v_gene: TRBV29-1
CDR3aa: CSVLEYTQYF

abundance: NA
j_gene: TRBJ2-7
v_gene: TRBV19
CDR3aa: CASRQGQGKNEQYF

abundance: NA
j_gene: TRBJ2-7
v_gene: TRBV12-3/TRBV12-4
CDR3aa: CASTGSAYEQYF

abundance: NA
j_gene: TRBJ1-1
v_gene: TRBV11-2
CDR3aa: CASSLDRGSTEAFF

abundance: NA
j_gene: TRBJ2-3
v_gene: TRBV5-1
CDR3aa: CASSAFPRIGGTDTQYF

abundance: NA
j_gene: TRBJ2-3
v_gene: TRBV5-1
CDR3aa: CASSPSPITDTQYF

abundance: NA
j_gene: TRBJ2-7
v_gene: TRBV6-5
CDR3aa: CASSYSTGPYEQYF

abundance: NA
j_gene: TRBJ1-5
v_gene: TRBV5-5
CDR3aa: CASSPGTGRLNQPQHF

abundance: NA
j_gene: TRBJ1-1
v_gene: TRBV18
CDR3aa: CASSLLLGPRNTEAFF

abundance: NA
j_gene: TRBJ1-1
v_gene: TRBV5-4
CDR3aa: CASSPPGNLNTEAFF

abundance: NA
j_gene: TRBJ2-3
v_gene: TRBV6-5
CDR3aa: CASMRDDTDTQYF

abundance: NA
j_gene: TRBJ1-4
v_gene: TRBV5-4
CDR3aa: CASTRDRGPEKLFF

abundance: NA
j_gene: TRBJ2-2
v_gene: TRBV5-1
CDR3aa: CASSVTGFANTGELFF

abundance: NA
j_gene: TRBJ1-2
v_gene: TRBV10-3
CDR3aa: CAITQQGYGYTF

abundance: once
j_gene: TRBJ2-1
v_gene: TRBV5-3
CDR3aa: CARSLVRASENEQFF

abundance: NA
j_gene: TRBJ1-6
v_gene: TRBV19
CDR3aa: CASSRGQGGSSPLHF

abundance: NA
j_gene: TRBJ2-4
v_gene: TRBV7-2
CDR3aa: CASSAFTGGTGKNIQYF

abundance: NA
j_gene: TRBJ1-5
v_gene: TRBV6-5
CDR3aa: CASSLDRVAQPQHF

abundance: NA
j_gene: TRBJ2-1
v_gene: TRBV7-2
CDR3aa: CASSLTTGHEQFF

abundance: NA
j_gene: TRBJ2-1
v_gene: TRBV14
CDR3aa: CASTDGGYYNEQFF

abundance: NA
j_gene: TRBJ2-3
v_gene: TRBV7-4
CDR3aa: CASSFPGADTQYF

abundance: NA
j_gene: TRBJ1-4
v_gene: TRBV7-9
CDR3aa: CASSSDREEKLFF

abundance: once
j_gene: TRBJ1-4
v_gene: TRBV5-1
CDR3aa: CASSETGGAEKLFF

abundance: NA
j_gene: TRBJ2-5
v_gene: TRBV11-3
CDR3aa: CASSLGGGGETQYF

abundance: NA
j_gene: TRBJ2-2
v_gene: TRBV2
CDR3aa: CASRDRTGGTGELFF

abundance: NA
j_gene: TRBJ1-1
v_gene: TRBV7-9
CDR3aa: CASSLYTRGNTEAFF

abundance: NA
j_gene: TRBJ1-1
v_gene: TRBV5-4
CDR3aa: CASSLPQGGTMNTEAFF

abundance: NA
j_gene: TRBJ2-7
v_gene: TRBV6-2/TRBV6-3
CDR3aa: CASSDITGANEQYF

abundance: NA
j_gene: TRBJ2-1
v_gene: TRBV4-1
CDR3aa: CASSTVFVTGVDYEQFF